This TCR beta chain appears in the sequencing data of a study of blood T cell repertoires in COVID-19. The V and J ends lost 6 bases and 5 bases, in that order; junction bases with no gene match: 7. The CDR3 spans 15 residues. Germline V gives CDR1 MNHEY, CDR2 SVGAGI. Assay: immunoSEQ multiplex PCR; the TCRdb copy retains only in-frame clones and omits some. The sample has around 110,000 clones; less than 90% are singletons. J is TRBJ2-1 and V is TRBV6-5; 10 bases are shared with TRBD1. This clonotype was obtained from a human donor in a cohort sampled during active COVID-19. Material for sequencing was peripheral blood. This chain's CDR3 is CASRPGGQGNNEQFF. DNA of the CDR3: TGTGCCAGCAGGCCCGGGGGACAGGGGAACAATGAGCAGTTCTTC.